The 27 T cell receptor beta chains given below trace back to one sample, sequenced in a study of blood T cell repertoires in COVID-19. Here immunoSEQ multiplex PCR was the method, and the copy in TCRdb shows in-frame clones only, minus some. The sample carries some 240,000 clones, around nine tenths recorded once. Material for sequencing was peripheral blood. The receptors stem from a man aged 60-69 years with COVID-19, enrolled during active disease.

The chain has TRBV3-1 (or the pseudogene TRBV3-2) and TRBJ2-1; D perhaps matches TRBD2 (7 bases). Trimming removed 10 bases at V and 10 bases at J, with 20 bases between. Germline lookup yields CDR1 LGHDT and CDR2 YNNKEL (reference sequence). The CDR3 runs to 13 residues. CDR3 protein: CAISRGGIREQFF. In DNA, the CDR3 is TGTGCCATTTCGAGGGGGGGGATACGGGAGCAGTTCTTC.

J is TRBJ2-3 and V is TRBV7-9; the match to TRBD1 covers 7 bases. V lost 5 bases to trimming and J lost 2 bases; unmatched junction nucleotides: 10. CDR1 is SEHNR and CDR2 is FQNEAQ in the germline V gene (reference sequence). This CDR3 region has 16 residues. This chain's CDR3 is CASSLKTGAVTDTQYF. The CDR3 DNA follows: TGTGCCAGCAGCCTCAAAACAGGGGCGGTCACAGATACGCAGTATTTT.

The rearrangement joins TRBV24-1 to TRBJ2-3; maybe TRBD2 (6 bases). V lost 1 base, J lost 6 bases, and 7 bases lay in between. The CDR3 has 13 amino acids. Germline CDR1 and CDR2: KGHDR and SFDVKD. CDR3 coding DNA: TGTGCCACCAGTGATTTTGGGGGGGATACGCAGTATTTT. As protein: CATSDFGGDTQYF.

The J gene is TRBJ2-7, the V gene TRBV4-3, with D maybe TRBD1 (6 bases). The ends were cut back, 0 bases at V and 3 bases at J, with 21 bases in the middle. Germline V gene data show CDR1 as LGHNA and CDR2 as YSLEER. This CDR3 has 18 residues. Here the CDR3 DNA reads TGCGCCAGCAGCCAAGAAGCTTTTTACAGGGTAGGCCACTACGAGCAGTACTTC. The encoded protein is CASSQEAFYRVGHYEQYF.

The rearrangement uses TRBV6-5 and TRBJ2-7, with D possibly TRBD1 on 6 matching bases. This CDR3 region has 12 residues. Trimming left V 2 bases short and J 5 bases short, with 7 bases between. Germline lookup yields CDR1 MNHEY and CDR2 SVGAGI. CDR3 residues: CASSYAGDEQYF. CDR3 in DNA: TGTGCCAGCAGTTACGCAGGGGACGAGCAGTACTTC.

This chain uses TRBV19 with TRBJ1-2; 9 nucleotides match TRBD1. The CDR3 extends over 16 amino acids. CDR1 is LNHDA, CDR2 SQIVND, per germline (reference sequence). The V gene end was trimmed by 2 bases and the J gene end by 3 bases; junction bases not matched to a gene: 7. The CDR3 sequence is CASSIKQGAVYYGYTF. The CDR3 DNA reads TGTGCCAGTAGTATAAAACAGGGGGCGGTTTACTATGGCTACACCTTC.

The J gene is TRBJ1-6, the V gene TRBV5-6, with 8 nucleotides matching TRBD1. CDR3 length: 16 amino acids. After removal of 6 bases from V and 3 bases from J, the junction contained 8 bases not matched to a gene. Per germline, CDR1 SGHDT and CDR2 YYEEEE. CDR3 sequence: CASTSRDRFYNSPLHF. The CDR3 DNA reads TGTGCCAGCACTTCCCGGGACAGGTTCTATAATTCACCCCTCCACTTT.

The chain couples TRBV15 to TRBJ2-7, with TRBD2 matching 10 bases. This CDR3 contains 17 residues. The junction had 8 bases not matched to a gene; V was cut back by 1 base and J by 2 bases. CDR1 and CDR2 from the germline V gene are LNHNV and YYDKDF (reference sequence). CDR3 nucleotides: TGTGCCACCAGCAGAGGGCAAAGGACTAGCGGAGCCTACGAGCAGTACTTC. This translates into CATSRGQRTSGAYEQYF.

This clone has only one observation. The chain has TRBV7-2 and TRBJ1-1; maybe TRBD1 (5 bases). CDR1 SGHTA and CDR2 FQGNSA come from the germline V gene. The CDR3 loop spans 17 amino acids. Trimming removed 2 bases from V and 1 base from J, with 17 bases in between. CDR3 residues: CASSLSHVVTANTEAFF. The CDR3 DNA sequence: TGTGCCAGCAGCTTAAGCCATGTGGTGACAGCGAACACTGAAGCTTTCTTT.

The chain is built from TRBV5-1 and TRBJ2-7, with TRBD1 matching 11 bases. The J segment lost 5 bases and the V segment lost 3 bases, leaving 10 bases of the junction unmatched. Per germline, CDR1 SGHRS and CDR2 YFSETQ. The CDR3 is 16 amino acids. CDR3 amino acids: CASSSSVGTGGNEQYF. The CDR3 DNA follows: TGCGCCAGCAGCTCCTCTGTTGGGACAGGGGGTAACGAGCAGTACTTC. The variable domain in full, with the rest retrieved from reference TRBV5-1 and TRBJ2-7, is KAGVTQTPRYLIKTRGQQVTLSCSPISGHRSVSWYQQTPGQGLQFLFEYFSETQRNKGNFPGRFSGRQFSNSRSEMNVSTLELGDSALYLCASSSSVGTGGNEQYFGPGTRLTVT.

The V gene is TRBV6-4, the J gene TRBJ2-3; TRBD2 agrees at 7 bases. Trimming removed 4 bases from V and 6 bases from J; junction bases left unmatched: 10. CDR1 MRHNA and CDR2 SNTAGT come from the germline V gene. The CDR3 is made up of 15 amino acids. The CDR3 DNA reads TGTGCCAGCAGTGCCGGACTAGGGAACGGGGATACGCAGTATTTT. It encodes CASSAGLGNGDTQYF.

The rearrangement uses TRBV6-5 and TRBJ1-6; maybe TRBD1 (6 bases). CDR3 length: 13 amino acids. Deletions cut 6 bases from V and 8 bases from J, with 11 bases between. In germline, CDR1 is MNHEY, CDR2 SVGAGI. The CDR3 sequence is CASSRDTDSPLHF. The CDR3 DNA is TGTGCCAGCAGCCGGGACACGGATTCACCCCTCCACTTT.

CDR3 sequence reads: CASSARGQSSNQPQHF. For the CDR3, the DNA is TGTGCCAGCAGTGCGCGAGGACAGTCCAGCAATCAGCCCCAGCATTTT. The chain carries TRBV6-1 and TRBJ1-5, with D possibly being TRBD1 (6 bases). Trimming pared 4 bases from V and 1 base from J, leaving 14 bases between. This CDR3 comprises 16 residues. Per germline, CDR1 MNHNS and CDR2 SASEGT.

The genes are TRBV5-4 and TRBJ2-7, with D possibly TRBD2 on 6 matching bases. The CDR3 sequence is 14 residues long. Trimming shortened V by 5 bases and J by 3 bases, and 15 bases separated the two germline ends. Germline V CDR1 and CDR2: SGHNT, YYREEE (reference sequence). The DNA for the CDR3 is TGTGCCAGCAGTCTAGATACGGGACTCTACGAGCAGTACTTC. Translation: CASSLDTGLYEQYF.

The chain employs TRBV6-5 and TRBJ1-5, with D possibly being TRBD1 (5 bases). There are 13 residues in the CDR3. Trimming left V 6 bases short and J 4 bases short, with 10 bases between. The germline CDR1 and CDR2 sequences are MNHEY and SVGAGI. The CDR3 nucleotides read TGTGCCAGCAGCAAGCGGGGGAATCAGCCCCAGCATTTT. Protein product: CASSKRGNQPQHF.

The V gene is TRBV28, the J gene TRBJ1-1, with 7 bases matching TRBD1. Germline V gene sequence: CDR1 MDHEN, CDR2 SYDVKM. The junction had 5 bases not matched to a gene; V was cut back by 3 bases and J by 4 bases. This CDR3 has 14 amino acids. CDR3 in amino acids: CASSFSSGGTEAFF. DNA for the CDR3: TGTGCCAGCAGTTTTAGTTCAGGGGGCACTGAAGCTTTCTTT.

The rearrangement joins TRBV5-4 to TRBJ2-1; 7 bases are a match to TRBD1. Germline V CDR1 and CDR2: SGHNT, YYREEE (reference sequence). The CDR3 spans 15 residues. V was clipped by 9 bases and J by 5 bases; unmatched bases: 14. CDR3 protein: CATRPRDRPNNEQFF. CDR3 DNA: TGTGCCACCCGACCCCGGGACAGACCTAACAATGAGCAGTTCTTC. Combining the CDR3 with reference TRBV5-4 and TRBJ2-1 gives the whole variable domain ETGVTQSPTHLIKTRGQQVTLRCSSQSGHNTVSWYQQALGQGPQFIFQYYREEENGRGNFPPRFSGLQFPNYSSELNVNALELDDSALYLCATRPRDRPNNEQFFGPGTRLTVL.

The rearrangement uses TRBV28 and TRBJ2-1; 11 nucleotides line up with TRBD2. Per germline, CDR1 MDHEN and CDR2 SYDVKM. Germline trimming cut 2 bases from V and 7 bases from J; bases unmatched to any gene: 4. This CDR3 is built from 15 residues. This CDR3 reads CASSLTSGSRNEQFF. In nucleotides, the CDR3 is TGTGCCAGCAGTTTAACTAGCGGGAGTAGAAATGAGCAGTTCTTC.

V usage is TRBV2 and J usage is TRBJ2-2; D possibly corresponds to TRBD1 (5 bases). Trimming left V 3 bases short and J 6 bases short, with 11 bases between. CDR3 length: 14 amino acids. From germline, CDR1 is SNHLY and CDR2 FYNNEI. The DNA for the CDR3 is TGTGCCAGCAGTGAGGGGCGCGTTCCCGGGGAGCTGTTTTTT. This translates into CASSEGRVPGELFF.

The V and J genes are TRBV27 and TRBJ2-7, with 10 bases lining up with TRBD1. The germline V gene encodes CDR1 MNHEY and CDR2 SMNVEV (reference sequence). J lost 1 base, V lost 6 bases, and 6 bases had no gene match. This CDR3 spans 15 amino acids. The CDR3 here is CASSIMGQGSYEQYF. CDR3 coding DNA: TGTGCCAGCAGCATTATGGGACAGGGGTCCTACGAGCAGTACTTC.

This chain connects TRBV11-1 to TRBJ1-2, with D possibly TRBD1 on 5 matching bases. V lost 4 bases to trimming and J lost 1 base, with 16 bases between them. CDR3 length: 16 amino acids. Germline lookup yields CDR1 SGHAT and CDR2 FQDESV (reference sequence). CDR3 DNA sequence: TGTGCCAGCAGCTCTGGACGACAGCCCGGTAACTATGGCTACACCTTC. Protein sequence: CASSSGRQPGNYGYTF.

The V and J genes are TRBV19 and TRBJ1-6; 9 bases are shared with TRBD1. Looked up from germline, CDR1 is LNHDA and CDR2 is SQIVND (reference sequence). Trimming at V came to 6 bases and at J to 10 bases, leaving 10 bases not matched to a gene. The CDR3 is 15 residues long. CDR3 bases: TGTGCCAGTAGCTCCCGGGACAGGGAGCAATCACCCCTCCACTTT. Amino acid sequence: CASSSRDREQSPLHF.

This chain uses TRBV7-2 with TRBJ2-7; weak D call: TRBD2 (5 bases). Germline V lookup: CDR1 SGHTA, CDR2 FQGNSA. With 5 bases removed from V and 2 bases from J, the gap between germline ends came to 13 bases. This CDR3 is 14 amino acids long. The CDR3 loop reads CASSHIGNAYEQYF. In DNA, the CDR3 is TGTGCCAGCAGCCACATCGGGAACGCCTACGAGCAGTACTTC.

J is TRBJ2-1 and V is TRBV4-3, with TRBD2 as a possible D gene (6 bases). CDR3 length: 14 residues. V dropped 0 bases and J dropped 10 bases, with 13 bases sitting between them. Germline V lookup: CDR1 LGHNA, CDR2 YSLEER. CDR3 protein: CASSQDTSGLEQFF. CDR3 in DNA: TGCGCCAGCAGCCAAGACACGTCGGGACTCGAGCAGTTCTTC.

V and J are TRBV14 and TRBJ2-7; D is unresolved. The CDR3 has 12 amino acids. The V end was cut by 1 base, the J end by 4 bases, with 5 bases between. Per germline, CDR1 SGHDN and CDR2 FVKESK. The CDR3 sequence: CASSQAGYEQYF. The CDR3 nucleotides read TGTGCCAGCAGCCAAGCCGGGTACGAGCAGTACTTC.

Written as DNA, the CDR3 is TGTGCCAGCAGCTTGGCGTCTACCCGGGAGCAGTACTTC. It encodes CASSLASTREQYF. The chain joins TRBV5-6 to TRBJ2-7; D is undetermined. Germline values: CDR1 SGHDT, CDR2 YYEEEE. V dropped 0 bases and J dropped 7 bases, with 11 bases sitting between them. This CDR3 contains 13 residues.

The CDR3 reads CASSQAGTSGSGEQFF. The CDR3 nucleotides read TGTGCCAGCAGCCAAGCCGGGACTAGCGGGAGCGGTGAGCAGTTCTTC. The chain recombines TRBV3-1 (or the pseudogene TRBV3-2) with TRBJ2-1; 14 bases fit TRBD2. Germline V lookup: CDR1 LGHDT, CDR2 YNNKEL (reference sequence). The CDR3 totals 16 residues. V lost 1 base, J lost 9 bases, and 5 bases stayed unmatched.